This T cell receptor (beta chain) was sequenced in a study of shared clonotypes between healthy human individuals. Sequencing was performed with immunoSEQ multiplex PCR; in TCRdb, only in-frame clones are kept and a portion is missing. Of 2 million to 3 million clones listed, 90% to 95% were seen once; the top ten hold around 0.4%. V lost 1 base and J lost 3, with 13 bases in between. Germline V gene lookup returns CDR1 SSHAT and CDR2 FNYEAQ (reference sequence). CDR3 length: 15 amino acids. This clone has a single count. This TCR came from a man aged 18 to 30 in good health. Some clones in this sample may be carry-over from other donors' samples. What was sequenced was naive CD4+ T cells from PBMCs. Subset denoted: CD45RA+ positively selected. The chain combines TRBV7-7 with TRBJ2-7; D not certain. The CDR3 DNA sequence: TGTGCCAGCAGCTTAGGCATGGGCCCTAACTACGAGCAGTACTTC. Its protein product is CASSLGMGPNYEQYF.